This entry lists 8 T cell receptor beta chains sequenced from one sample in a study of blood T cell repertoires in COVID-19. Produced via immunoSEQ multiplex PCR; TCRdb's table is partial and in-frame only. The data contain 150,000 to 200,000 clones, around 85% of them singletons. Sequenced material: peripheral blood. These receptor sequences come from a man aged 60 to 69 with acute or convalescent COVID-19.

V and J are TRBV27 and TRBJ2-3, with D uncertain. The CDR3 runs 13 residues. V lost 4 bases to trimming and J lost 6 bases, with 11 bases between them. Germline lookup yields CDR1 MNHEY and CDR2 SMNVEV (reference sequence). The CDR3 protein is CASSSSPYDTQYF. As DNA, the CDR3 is TGTGCCAGCAGTTCCTCCCCCTATGATACGCAGTATTTT.

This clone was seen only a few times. The CDR3 protein is CASSFPGTSEQFF. The CDR3 DNA reads as TGTGCCAGCAGTTTTCCCGGGACTAGCGAGCAGTTCTTC. This chain uses TRBV27 with TRBJ2-1, with 9 bases matching TRBD2. The CDR3 loop spans 13 amino acids. The J segment lost 10 bases and the V segment lost 3 bases, leaving 4 bases of the junction unmatched. CDR1 and CDR2 (germline): MNHEY, SMNVEV (reference sequence).

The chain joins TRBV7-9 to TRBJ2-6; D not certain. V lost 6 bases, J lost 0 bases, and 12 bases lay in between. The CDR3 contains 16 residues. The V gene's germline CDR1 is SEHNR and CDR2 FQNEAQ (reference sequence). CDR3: CASRKQLPSGANVLTF. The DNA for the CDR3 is TGTGCCAGCAGGAAACAGCTGCCCTCTGGGGCCAACGTCCTGACTTTC.

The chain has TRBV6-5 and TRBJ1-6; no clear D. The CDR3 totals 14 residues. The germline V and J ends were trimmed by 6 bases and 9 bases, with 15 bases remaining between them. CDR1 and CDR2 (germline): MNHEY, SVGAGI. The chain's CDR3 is CASSLDAGGSPLHF. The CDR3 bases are TGTGCCAGCAGCCTCGACGCTGGAGGTTCACCCCTCCACTTT.

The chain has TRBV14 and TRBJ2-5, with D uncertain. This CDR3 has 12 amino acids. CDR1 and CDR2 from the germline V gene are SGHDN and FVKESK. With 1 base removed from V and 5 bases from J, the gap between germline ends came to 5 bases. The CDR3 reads CASSQARETQYF. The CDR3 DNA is TGTGCCAGCAGCCAAGCTAGGGAGACCCAGTACTTC.

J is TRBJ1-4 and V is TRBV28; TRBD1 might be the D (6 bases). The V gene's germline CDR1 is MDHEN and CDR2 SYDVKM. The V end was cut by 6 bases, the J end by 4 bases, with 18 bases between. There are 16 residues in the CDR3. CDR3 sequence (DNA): TGTGCCAGCAGCTCCGGGACACCCCAACATAATGAAAAACTGTTTTTT. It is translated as CASSSGTPQHNEKLFF.

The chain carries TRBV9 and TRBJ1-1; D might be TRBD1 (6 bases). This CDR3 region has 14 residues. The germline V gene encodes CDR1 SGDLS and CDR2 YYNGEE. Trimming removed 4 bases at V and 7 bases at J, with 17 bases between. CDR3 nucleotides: TGTGCCAGCAGCAGGTGGGGGGGCAAGGATGAAGCTTTCTTT. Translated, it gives CASSRWGGKDEAFF.

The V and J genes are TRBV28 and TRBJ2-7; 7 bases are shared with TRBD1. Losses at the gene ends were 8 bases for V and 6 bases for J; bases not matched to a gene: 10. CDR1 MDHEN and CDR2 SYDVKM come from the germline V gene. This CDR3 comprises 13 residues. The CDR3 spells CASHGDSKFEQYF. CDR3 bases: TGTGCCAGCCATGGGGACAGCAAGTTCGAGCAGTACTTC.